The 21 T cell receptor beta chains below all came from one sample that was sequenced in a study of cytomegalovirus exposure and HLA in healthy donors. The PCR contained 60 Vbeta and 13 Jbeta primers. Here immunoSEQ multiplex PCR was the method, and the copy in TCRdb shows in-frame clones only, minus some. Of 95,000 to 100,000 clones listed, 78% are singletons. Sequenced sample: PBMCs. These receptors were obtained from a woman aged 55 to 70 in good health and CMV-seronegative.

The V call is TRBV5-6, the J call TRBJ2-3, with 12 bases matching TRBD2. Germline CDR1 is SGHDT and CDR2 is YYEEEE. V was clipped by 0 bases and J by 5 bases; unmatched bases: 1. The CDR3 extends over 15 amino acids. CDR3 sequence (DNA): TGTGCCAGCAGCTTGGGACTAGCGGGAGAAGATACGCAGTATTTT. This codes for CASSLGLAGEDTQYF. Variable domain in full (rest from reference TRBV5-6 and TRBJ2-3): DAGVTQSPTHLIKTRGQQVTLRCSPKSGHDTVSWYQQALGQGPQFIFQYYEEEERQRGNFPDRFSGHQFPNYSSELNVNALLLGDSALYLCASSLGLAGEDTQYFGPGTRLTVL.

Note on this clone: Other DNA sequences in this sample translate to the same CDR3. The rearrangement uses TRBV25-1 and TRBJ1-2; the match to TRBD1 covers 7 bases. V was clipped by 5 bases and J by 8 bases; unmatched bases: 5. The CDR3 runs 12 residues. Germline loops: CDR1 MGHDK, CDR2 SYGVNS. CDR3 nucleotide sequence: TGTGCCAGCAGTCAGGGGGGCTGGGGCTACACCTTC. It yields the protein CASSQGGWGYTF.

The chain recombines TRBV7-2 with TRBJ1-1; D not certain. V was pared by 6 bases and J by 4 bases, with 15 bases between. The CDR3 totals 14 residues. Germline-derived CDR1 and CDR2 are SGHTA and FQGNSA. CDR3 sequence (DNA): TGTGCCAGCAGGAAAAACGATGTGCGCACTGAAGCTTTCTTT. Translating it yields CASRKNDVRTEAFF.

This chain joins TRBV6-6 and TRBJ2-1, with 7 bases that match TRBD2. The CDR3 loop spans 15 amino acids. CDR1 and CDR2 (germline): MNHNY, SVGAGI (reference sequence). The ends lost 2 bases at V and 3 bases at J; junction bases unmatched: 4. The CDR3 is CASSYGGGFYNEQFF. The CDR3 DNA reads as TGTGCCAGCAGTTACGGGGGAGGGTTCTACAATGAGCAGTTCTTC.

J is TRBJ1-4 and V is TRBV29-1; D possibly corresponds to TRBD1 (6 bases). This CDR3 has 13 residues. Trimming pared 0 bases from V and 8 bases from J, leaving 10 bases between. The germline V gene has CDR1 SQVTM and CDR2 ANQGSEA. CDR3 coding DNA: TGCAGCGTTGAAGAGGAACAGGGCGAAAAACTGTTTTTT. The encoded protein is CSVEEEQGEKLFF.

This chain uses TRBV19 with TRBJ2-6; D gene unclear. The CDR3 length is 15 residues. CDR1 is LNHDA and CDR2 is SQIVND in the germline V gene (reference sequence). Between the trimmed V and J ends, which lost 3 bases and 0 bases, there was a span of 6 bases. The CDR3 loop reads CASSISSSGANVLTF. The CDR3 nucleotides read TGTGCCAGTAGTATCTCCAGCTCTGGGGCCAACGTCCTGACTTTC. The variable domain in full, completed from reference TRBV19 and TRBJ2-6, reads DGGITQSPKYLFRKEGQNVTLSCEQNLNHDAMYWYRQDPGQGLRLIYYSQIVNDFQKGDIAEGYSVSREKKESFPLTVTSAQKNPTAFYLCASSISSSGANVLTFGAGSRLTVL.

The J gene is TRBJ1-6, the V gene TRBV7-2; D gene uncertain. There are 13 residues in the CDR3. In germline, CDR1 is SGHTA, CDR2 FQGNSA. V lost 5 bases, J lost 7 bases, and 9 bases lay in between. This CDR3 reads CASSPGVNSPLHF. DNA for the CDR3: TGTGCCAGCAGCCCCGGGGTAAATTCACCCCTCCACTTT.

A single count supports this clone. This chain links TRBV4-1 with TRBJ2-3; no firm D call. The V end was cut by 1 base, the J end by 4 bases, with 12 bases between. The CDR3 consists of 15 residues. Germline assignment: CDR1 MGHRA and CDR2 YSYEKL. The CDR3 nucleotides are TGCGCCAGCAGCCAAGGGGTCAGCGTGCCAGATACGCAGTATTTT. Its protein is CASSQGVSVPDTQYF.

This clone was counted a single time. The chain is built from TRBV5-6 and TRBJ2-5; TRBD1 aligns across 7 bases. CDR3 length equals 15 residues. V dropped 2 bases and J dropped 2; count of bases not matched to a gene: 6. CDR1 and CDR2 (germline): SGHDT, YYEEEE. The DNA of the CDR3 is TGTGCCAGCAGCTTACCAGGACAGGATCAAGAGACCCAGTACTTC. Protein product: CASSLPGQDQETQYF.

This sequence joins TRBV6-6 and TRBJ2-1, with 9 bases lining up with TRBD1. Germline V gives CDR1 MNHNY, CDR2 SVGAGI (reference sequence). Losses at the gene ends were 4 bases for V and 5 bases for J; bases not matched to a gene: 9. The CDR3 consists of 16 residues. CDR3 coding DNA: TGTGCCAGCAGTTTTAGTGGGACAGGGACGAACAATGAGCAGTTCTTC. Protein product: CASSFSGTGTNNEQFF.

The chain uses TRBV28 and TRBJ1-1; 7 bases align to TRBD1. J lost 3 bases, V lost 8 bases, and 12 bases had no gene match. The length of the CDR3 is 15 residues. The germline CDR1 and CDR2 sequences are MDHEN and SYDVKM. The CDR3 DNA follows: TGTGCCAGCTCAAAAATGCAGGGGGTGGACACTGAAGCTTTCTTT. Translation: CASSKMQGVDTEAFF.

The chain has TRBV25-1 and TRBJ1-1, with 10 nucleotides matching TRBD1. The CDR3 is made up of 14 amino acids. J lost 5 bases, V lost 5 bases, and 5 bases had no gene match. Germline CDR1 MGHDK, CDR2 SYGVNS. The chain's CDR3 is CASSRQGAYTEAFF. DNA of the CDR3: TGTGCCAGCAGTAGACAGGGGGCGTATACTGAAGCTTTCTTT.

CDR3 sequence (DNA): TGCAGCGTTGAAGGGCGACTGCTACGGGAGACCCAGTACTTC. As protein: CSVEGRLLRETQYF. J is TRBJ2-5 and V is TRBV29-1, with D unresolved. CDR3 size: 14 residues. V was clipped by 1 base and J by 5 bases, with 14 bases between them. Looked up from germline, CDR1 is SQVTM and CDR2 is ANQGSEA.

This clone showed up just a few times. The CDR3 nucleotides are TGTGCCAGTAAACCCCACAGGGGAAGCCTAAGCTACGAGCAGTACTTC. This codes for CASKPHRGSLSYEQYF. This chain connects TRBV28 to TRBJ2-7; 7 bases match TRBD1. Germline V lookup: CDR1 MDHEN, CDR2 SYDVKM. This CDR3 comprises 16 residues. The ends lost 9 bases at V and 3 bases at J; junction bases unmatched: 17.

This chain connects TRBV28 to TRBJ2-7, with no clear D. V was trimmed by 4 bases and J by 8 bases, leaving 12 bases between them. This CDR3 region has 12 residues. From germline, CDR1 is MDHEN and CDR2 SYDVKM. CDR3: CASSSYPSKQYF. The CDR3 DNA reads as TGTGCCAGCAGTTCCTACCCCTCCAAGCAGTACTTC.

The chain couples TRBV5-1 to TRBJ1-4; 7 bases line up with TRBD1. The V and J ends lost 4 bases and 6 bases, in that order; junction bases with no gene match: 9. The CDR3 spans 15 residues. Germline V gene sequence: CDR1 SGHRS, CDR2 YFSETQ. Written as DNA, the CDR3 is TGCGCCAGCAGCAGAACAGGGGATGAGGATGAAAAACTGTTTTTT. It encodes CASSRTGDEDEKLFF.

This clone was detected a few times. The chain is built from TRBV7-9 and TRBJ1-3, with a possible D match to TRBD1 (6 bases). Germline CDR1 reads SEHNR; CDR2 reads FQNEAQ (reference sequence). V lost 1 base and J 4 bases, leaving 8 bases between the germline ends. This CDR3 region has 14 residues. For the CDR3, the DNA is TGTGCCAGCAGCTTAGAGGGACAAGGAAACACCATATATTTT. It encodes CASSLEGQGNTIYF.

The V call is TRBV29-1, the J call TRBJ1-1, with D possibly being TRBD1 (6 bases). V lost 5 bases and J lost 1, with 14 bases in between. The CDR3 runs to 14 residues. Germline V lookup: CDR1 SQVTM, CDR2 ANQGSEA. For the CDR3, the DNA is TGCAGCGTTATCCCCCCGACAGGGAACACTGAAGCTTTCTTT. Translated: CSVIPPTGNTEAFF.

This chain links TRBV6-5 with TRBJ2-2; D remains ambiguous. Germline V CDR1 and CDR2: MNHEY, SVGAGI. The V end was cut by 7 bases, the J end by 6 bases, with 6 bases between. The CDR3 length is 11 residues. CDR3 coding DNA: TGTGCCAGCACCACTTCCGGGGAGCTGTTTTTT. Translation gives CASTTSGELFF.

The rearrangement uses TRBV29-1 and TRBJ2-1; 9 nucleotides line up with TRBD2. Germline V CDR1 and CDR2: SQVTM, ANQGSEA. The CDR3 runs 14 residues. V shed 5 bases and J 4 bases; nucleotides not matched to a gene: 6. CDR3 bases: TGCAGCGTTTCATTGCGGGAGGGGTACAATGAGCAGTTCTTC. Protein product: CSVSLREGYNEQFF.

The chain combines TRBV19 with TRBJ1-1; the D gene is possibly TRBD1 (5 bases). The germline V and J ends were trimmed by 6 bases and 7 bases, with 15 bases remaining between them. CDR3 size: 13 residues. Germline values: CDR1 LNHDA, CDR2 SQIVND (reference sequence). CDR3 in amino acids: CASSLGGASEAFF. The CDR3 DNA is TGTGCCAGTAGCCTAGGTGGGGCCAGTGAAGCTTTCTTT.